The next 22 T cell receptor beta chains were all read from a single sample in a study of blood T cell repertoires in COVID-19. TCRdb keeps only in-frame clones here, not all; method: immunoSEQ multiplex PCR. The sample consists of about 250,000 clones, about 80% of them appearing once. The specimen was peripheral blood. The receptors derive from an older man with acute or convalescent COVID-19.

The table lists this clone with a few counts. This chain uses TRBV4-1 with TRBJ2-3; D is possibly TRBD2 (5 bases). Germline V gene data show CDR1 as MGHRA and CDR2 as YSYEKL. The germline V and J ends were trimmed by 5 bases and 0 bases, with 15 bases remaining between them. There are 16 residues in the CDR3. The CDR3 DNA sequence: TGCGCCAGCAGCTCGGACTCCCGCAGGAGCACAGATACGCAGTATTTT. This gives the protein CASSSDSRRSTDTQYF.

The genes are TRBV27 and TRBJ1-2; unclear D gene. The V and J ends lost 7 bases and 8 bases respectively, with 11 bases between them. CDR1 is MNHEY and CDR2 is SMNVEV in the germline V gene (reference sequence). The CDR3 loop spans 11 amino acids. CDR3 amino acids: CASTPAEGYTF. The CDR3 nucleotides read TGTGCCAGCACTCCCGCCGAGGGCTACACCTTC.

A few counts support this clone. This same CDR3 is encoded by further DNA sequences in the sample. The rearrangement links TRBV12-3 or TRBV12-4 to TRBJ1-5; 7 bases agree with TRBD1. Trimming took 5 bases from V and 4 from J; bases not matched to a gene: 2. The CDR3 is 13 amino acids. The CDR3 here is CASSLQGNQPQHF. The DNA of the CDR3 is TGTGCCAGCAGTCTACAGGGGAATCAGCCCCAGCATTTT.

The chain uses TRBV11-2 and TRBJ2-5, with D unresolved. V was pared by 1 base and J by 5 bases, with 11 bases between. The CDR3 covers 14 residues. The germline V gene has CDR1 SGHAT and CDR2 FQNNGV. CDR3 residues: CASSLVPSSETQYF. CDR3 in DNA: TGTGCCAGCAGCTTAGTCCCGAGCTCTGAGACCCAGTACTTC.

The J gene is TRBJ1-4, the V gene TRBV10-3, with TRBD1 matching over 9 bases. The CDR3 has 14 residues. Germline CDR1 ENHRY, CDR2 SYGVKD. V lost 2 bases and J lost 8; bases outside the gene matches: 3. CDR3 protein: CAISEGQGREKLFF. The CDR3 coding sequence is TGTGCCATCAGTGAGGGACAGGGGAGGGAAAAACTGTTTTTT.

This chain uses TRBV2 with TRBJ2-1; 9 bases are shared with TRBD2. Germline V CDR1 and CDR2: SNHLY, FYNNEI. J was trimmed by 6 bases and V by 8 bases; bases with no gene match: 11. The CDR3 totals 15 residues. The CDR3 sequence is CASHRKGLAPNEQFF. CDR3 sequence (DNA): TGTGCCAGCCACCGAAAAGGACTAGCGCCCAATGAGCAGTTCTTC.

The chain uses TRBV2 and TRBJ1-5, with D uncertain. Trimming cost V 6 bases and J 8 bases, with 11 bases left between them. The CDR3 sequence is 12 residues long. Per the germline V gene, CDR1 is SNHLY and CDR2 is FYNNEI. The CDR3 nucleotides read TGTGCCAGCAGGGTACAGTCGGAGCCCCAGCATTTT. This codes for CASRVQSEPQHF.

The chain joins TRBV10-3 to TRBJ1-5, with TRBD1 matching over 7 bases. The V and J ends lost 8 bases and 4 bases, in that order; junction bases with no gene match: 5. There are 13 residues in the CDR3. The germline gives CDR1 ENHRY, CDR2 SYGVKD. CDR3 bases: TGTGCCATCGGGACAGCTGAGAATCAGCCCCAGCATTTT. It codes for CAIGTAENQPQHF.

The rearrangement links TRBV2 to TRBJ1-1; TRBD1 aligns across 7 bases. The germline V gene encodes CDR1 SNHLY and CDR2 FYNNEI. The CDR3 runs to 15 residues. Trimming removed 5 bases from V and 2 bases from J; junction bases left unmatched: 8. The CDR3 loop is CASSLDRSLNTEAFF. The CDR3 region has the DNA TGTGCCAGCAGTCTGGACAGGAGCCTAAACACTGAAGCTTTCTTT.

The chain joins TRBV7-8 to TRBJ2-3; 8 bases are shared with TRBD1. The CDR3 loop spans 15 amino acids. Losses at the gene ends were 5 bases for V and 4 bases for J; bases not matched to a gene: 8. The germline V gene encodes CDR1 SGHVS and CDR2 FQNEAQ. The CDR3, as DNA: TGTGCCAGCAGCCCGGACAGGGTGGGCGCAGATACGCAGTATTTT. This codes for CASSPDRVGADTQYF.

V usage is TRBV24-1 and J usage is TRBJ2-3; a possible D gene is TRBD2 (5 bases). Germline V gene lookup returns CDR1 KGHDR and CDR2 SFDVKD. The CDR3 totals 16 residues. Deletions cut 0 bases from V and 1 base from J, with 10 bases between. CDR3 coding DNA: TGTGCCACCAGTGATTTGCGATCCGGGGGCACAGATACGCAGTATTTT. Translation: CATSDLRSGGTDTQYF.

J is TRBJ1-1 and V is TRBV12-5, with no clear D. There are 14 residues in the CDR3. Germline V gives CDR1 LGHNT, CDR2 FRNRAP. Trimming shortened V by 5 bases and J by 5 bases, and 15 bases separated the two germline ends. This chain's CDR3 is CASGAGGTRTEAFF. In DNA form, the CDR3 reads TGTGCTAGTGGTGCGGGTGGAACGAGGACTGAAGCTTTCTTT.

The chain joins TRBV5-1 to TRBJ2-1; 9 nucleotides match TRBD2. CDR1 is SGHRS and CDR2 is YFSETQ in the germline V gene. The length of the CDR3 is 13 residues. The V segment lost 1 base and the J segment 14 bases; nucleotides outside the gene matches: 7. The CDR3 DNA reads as TGCGCCAGCAGCTTGACGACTAGCGGTTTGAAGTTCTTC. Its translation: CASSLTTSGLKFF.

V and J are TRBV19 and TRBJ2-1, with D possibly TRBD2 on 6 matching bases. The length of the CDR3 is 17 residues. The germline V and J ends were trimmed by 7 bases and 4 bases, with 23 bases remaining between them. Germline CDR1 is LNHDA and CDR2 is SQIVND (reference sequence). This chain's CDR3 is CASTISAVGRRYNEQFF. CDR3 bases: TGTGCCAGTACCATATCTGCGGTTGGGAGGCGATACAATGAGCAGTTCTTC. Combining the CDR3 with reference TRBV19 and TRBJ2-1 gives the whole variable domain DGGITQSPKYLFRKEGQNVTLSCEQNLNHDAMYWYRQDPGQGLRLIYYSQIVNDFQKGDIAEGYSVSREKKESFPLTVTSAQKNPTAFYLCASTISAVGRRYNEQFFGPGTRLTVL.

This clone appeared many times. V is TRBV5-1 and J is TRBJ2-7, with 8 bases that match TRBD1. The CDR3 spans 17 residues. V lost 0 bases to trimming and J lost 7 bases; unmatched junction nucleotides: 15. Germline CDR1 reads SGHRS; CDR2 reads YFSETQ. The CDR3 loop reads CASSLAFPGQVQREQYF. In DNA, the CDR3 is TGCGCCAGCAGCTTGGCGTTCCCGGGACAGGTACAAAGGGAGCAGTACTTC. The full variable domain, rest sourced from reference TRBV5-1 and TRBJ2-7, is KAGVTQTPRYLIKTRGQQVTLSCSPISGHRSVSWYQQTPGQGLQFLFEYFSETQRNKGNFPGRFSGRQFSNSRSEMNVSTLELGDSALYLCASSLAFPGQVQREQYFGPGTRLTVT.

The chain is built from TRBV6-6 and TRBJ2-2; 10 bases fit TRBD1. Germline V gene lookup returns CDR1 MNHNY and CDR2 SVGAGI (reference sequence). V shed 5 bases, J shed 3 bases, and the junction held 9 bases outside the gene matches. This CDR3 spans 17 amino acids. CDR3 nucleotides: TGTGCCAGCAGTCCGCTACGACAGGGGGCGGACACCGGGGAGCTGTTTTTT. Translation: CASSPLRQGADTGELFF.

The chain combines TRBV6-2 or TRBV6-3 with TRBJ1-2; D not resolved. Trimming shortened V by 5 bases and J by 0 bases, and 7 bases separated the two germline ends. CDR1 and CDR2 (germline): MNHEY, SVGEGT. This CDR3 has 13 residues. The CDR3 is CASSTTANYGYTF. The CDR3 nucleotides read TGTGCCAGCAGTACAACAGCTAACTATGGCTACACCTTC.

As DNA, the CDR3 is TGTGCCAGCAGCAAATCAGGAATCGGGGGGACCTTTACTAATGAAAAACTGTTTTTT. Amino acids: CASSKSGIGGTFTNEKLFF. This rearrangement joins TRBV21-1 to TRBJ1-4. TRBV21-1 is labeled a pseudogene. The CDR3 spans 19 residues.

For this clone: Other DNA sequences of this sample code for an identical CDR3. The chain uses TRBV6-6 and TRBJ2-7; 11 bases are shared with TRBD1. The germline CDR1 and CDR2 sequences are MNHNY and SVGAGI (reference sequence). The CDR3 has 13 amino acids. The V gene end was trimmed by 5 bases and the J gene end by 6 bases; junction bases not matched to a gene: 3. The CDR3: CASSPGTGGEQYF. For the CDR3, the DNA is TGTGCCAGCAGTCCCGGGACAGGGGGCGAGCAGTACTTC.

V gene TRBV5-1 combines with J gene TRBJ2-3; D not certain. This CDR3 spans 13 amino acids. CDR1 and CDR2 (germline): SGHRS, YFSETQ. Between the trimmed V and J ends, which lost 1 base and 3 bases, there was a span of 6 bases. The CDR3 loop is CASSLSRTDTQYF. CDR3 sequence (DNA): TGCGCCAGCAGCTTGAGCAGGACAGATACGCAGTATTTT.

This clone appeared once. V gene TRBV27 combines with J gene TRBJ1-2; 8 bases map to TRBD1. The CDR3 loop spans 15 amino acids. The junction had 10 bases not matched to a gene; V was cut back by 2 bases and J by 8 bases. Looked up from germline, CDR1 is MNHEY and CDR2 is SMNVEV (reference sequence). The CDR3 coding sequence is TGTGCCAGCAGTTTAAATGCTAGGACAGGGAGCGGCTACACCTTC. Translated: CASSLNARTGSGYTF.

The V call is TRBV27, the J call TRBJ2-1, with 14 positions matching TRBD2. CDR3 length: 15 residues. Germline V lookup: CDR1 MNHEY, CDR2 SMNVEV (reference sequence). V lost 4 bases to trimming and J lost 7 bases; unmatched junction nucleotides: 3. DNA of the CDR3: TGTGCCAGCAGTTCGGGACTAGCGGGAGTAAATGAGCAGTTCTTC. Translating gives CASSSGLAGVNEQFF.